This T cell receptor (beta chain) was captured in a study of blood T cell repertoires in COVID-19. The wider study: T cells, B-cell-depleted T cells, or PBMCs provided the cDNA or gDNA that served as material.

CDR1 is MNHEY, CDR2 SMNVEV, per germline (reference sequence). The CDR3 spans 8 residues. The protocol was immunoSEQ multiplex PCR, while the TCRdb copy is restricted to in-frame clones and leaves out a portion. The sample comprises roughly 62,000 clones, over 80% of which are singletons, and approximately 10% rests with the top ten. While infection was still active, Seattle patients were enrolled and then followed longitudinally. As to this clone: One end of the junction varies from germline; a read error may be responsible.

The V gene is TRBV27, the J gene TRBJ2-7; D call uncertain. This clonotype was sampled from a young man with COVID-19, enrolled during active disease. The sample was peripheral blood. In nucleotides, the CDR3 is TGCGCCCTCTACGAGCAGTACTTC. This encodes CALYEQYF.